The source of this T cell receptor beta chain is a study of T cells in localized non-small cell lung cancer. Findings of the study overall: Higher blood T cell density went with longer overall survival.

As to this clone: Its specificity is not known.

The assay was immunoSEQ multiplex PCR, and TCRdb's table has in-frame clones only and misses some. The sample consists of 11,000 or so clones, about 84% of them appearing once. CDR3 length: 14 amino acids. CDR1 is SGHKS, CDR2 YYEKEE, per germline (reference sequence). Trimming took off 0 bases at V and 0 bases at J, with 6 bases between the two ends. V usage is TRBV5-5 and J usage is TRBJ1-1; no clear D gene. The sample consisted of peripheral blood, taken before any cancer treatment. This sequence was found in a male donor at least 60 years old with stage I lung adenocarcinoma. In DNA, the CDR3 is TGTGCCAGCAGCTTGGTACAGCTGAACACTGAAGCTTTCTTT. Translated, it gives CASSLVQLNTEAFF. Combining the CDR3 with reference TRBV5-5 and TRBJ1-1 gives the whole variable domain DAGVTQSPTHLIKTRGQQVTLRCSPISGHKSVSWYQQVLGQGPQFIFQYYEKEERGRGNFPDRFSARQFPNYSSELNVNALLLGDSALYLCASSLVQLNTEAFFGQGTRLTVV.